This entry concerns a single T cell receptor beta chain. Primed by a sample-barcoded 5' primer and a J-beta primer mix, a second PCR proceeded for 7 to 11 cycles. TCRdb itself ran the 5' RACE reads through MiXCR, one entry per CDR3 protein. The sample has about 280,000 distinct CDR3 sequences, 27% seen once; the top ten hold 25% to 35%. Every donor provided 8.5 to 10 milliliters of peripheral blood. V lost 4 bases, J lost 4 bases, and 18 bases lay in between. CDR1 and CDR2 from the germline V gene are SGHRS and YFSETQ. This CDR3 is built from 16 residues. This record comes from a study of blood T cells in healthy people across ages.

The sequenced sample consisted of blood. The TCR was taken from a woman in her 70s in good health. The chain recombines TRBV5-1 with TRBJ2-1; D not resolved. CDR3 region: CASSARPGNGYNEQFF. CDR3 in DNA: TGCGCCAGCAGCGCGCGGCCCGGTAATGGATACAATGAGCAGTTCTTC.